This passage covers 3 T cell receptor beta chains from one sample sequenced in a study of long-term antiretroviral therapy in people with HIV. This was the immunoSEQ v3.0 assay at survey level. Profiling relied on immunoSEQ multiplex PCR, and the TCRdb table lists in-frame clones only, not all of them. The sample lists some 12,000 clones, around 89% occurring once. The source was unsorted PBMCs, collected 0.2 years before starting antiretroviral therapy. Receptor source: a woman aged 40 to 50 with HIV.

The V gene is TRBV6-5, the J gene TRBJ2-2; the D is unclear. V shed 4 bases and J shed 2 bases, with 11 bases lying between them. This CDR3 is built from 15 residues. Germline V CDR1 and CDR2: MNHEY, SVGAGI. The CDR3 DNA reads as TGTGCCAGCAGTTCAGCTAAGGGAAACACCGGGGAGCTGTTTTTT. It translates to CASSSAKGNTGELFF.

The chain couples TRBV5-1 to TRBJ1-4, with 8 bases fitting TRBD1. Germline V lookup: CDR1 SGHRS, CDR2 YFSETQ. This CDR3 has 16 amino acids. Trimming took 4 bases from V and 1 from J; bases not matched to a gene: 6. The CDR3 sequence is CASSTGQGLTNEKLFF. Here the CDR3 DNA reads TGCGCCAGCAGCACCGGACAGGGTTTAACTAATGAAAAACTGTTTTTT.

In this sample, this clone turned up once. The chain couples TRBV18 to TRBJ1-5; D uncertain. Between the trimmed V and J ends, which lost 4 bases and 5 bases, there was a span of 15 bases. CDR3 size: 15 residues. From germline, CDR1 is KGHSH and CDR2 LQKENI. CDR3 in DNA: TGTGCCAGCTCACGGACGGACCCGGCGGATCAGCCCCAGCATTTT. Its translation: CASSRTDPADQPQHF.